This entry lists 8 T cell receptor beta chains sequenced from one sample in a study of control samples from healthy donors and cancer patients. Repertoires were generated with immunoSEQ multiplex PCR, while TCRdb's copy carries only in-frame clones and drops some. The sample has some 130,000 clones; approximately 92% are singletons. Material: blood. The receptor set was obtained from a man between 18 and 35 years old in good health.

This rearrangement joins TRBV9 to TRBJ1-2; 8 bases fit TRBD1. Germline lookup yields CDR1 SGDLS and CDR2 YYNGEE. CDR3 length equals 15 residues. Losses at the gene ends were 3 bases for V and 5 bases for J; bases not matched to a gene: 9. The CDR3 sequence: CASSAAGTGTYGYTF. The CDR3, as DNA: TGTGCCAGCAGCGCTGCCGGGACAGGAACATATGGCTACACCTTC. The whole variable domain, remainder taken from reference TRBV9 and TRBJ1-2, is DSGVTQTPKHLITATGQRVTLRCSPRSGDLSVYWYQQSLDQGLQFLIQYYNGEERAKGNILERFSAQQFPDLHSELNLSSLELGDSALYFCASSAAGTGTYGYTFGSGTRLTVV.

The V and J genes are TRBV11-3 and TRBJ2-1, with D maybe TRBD2 (7 bases). The CDR3 is 18 amino acids. V lost 3 bases and J 5 bases, leaving 23 bases between the germline ends. Germline CDR1 and CDR2: SGHNT and YENEEA. CDR3 DNA: TGTGCCAGCAGCTTGGGGGGCGCGGGTAGCGGGCCCGACAATGAGCAGTTCTTC. Translating gives CASSLGGAGSGPDNEQFF.

This chain uses TRBV4-2 with TRBJ2-1, with 7 bases identical to TRBD2. This CDR3 region has 15 residues. Germline CDR1 reads LGHNA; CDR2 reads YNFKEQ. Trimming took 3 bases from V and 6 from J; bases not matched to a gene: 8. Here the CDR3 DNA reads TGTGCCAGCAGCCAGTCAGCGGGGAGATTCAATGAGCAGTTCTTC. As protein: CASSQSAGRFNEQFF.

The chain joins TRBV19 to TRBJ2-3, with D maybe TRBD2 (6 bases). This CDR3 contains 14 residues. The germline V gene encodes CDR1 LNHDA and CDR2 SQIVND (reference sequence). V was cut by 4 bases and J by 1 base, with 9 bases left in between. This CDR3 reads CASSNPGGTDTQYF. The CDR3 region has the DNA TGTGCCAGTAGTAACCCGGGGGGCACAGATACGCAGTATTTT.

This rearrangement joins TRBV11-2 to TRBJ2-3; 9 bases are a match to TRBD2. Germline CDR1 reads SGHAT; CDR2 reads FQNNGV. V trimming: 3 bases; J trimming: 2 bases; junction bases outside the gene matches: 9. The CDR3 loop spans 17 amino acids. CDR3 sequence (DNA): TGTGCCAGCAGCTTGGGGACCGGGACTAGCCCCACAGATACGCAGTATTTT. Translated: CASSLGTGTSPTDTQYF.

This clone appeared once. The V and J genes are TRBV9 and TRBJ2-2; TRBD2 agrees at 13 bases. Germline V gene lookup returns CDR1 SGDLS and CDR2 YYNGEE. CDR3 length equals 17 residues. The junction had 4 bases not matched to a gene; V was cut back by 4 bases and J by 1 base. CDR3 nucleotide sequence: TGTGCCAGCAGCAATAGACTAGCGGGGGGGAACACCGGGGAGCTGTTTTTT. This sequence encodes CASSNRLAGGNTGELFF.

The chain couples TRBV7-2 to TRBJ1-2; tentatively, D is TRBD1 (6 bases). The ends were cut back, 1 base at V and 7 bases at J, with 13 bases in the middle. Germline V gene sequence: CDR1 SGHTA, CDR2 FQGNSA. The CDR3 spans 14 residues. In nucleotides, the CDR3 is TGTGCCAGCAGCTTAGATCGGGGGGGCGCTGGCTACACCTTC. The encoded protein is CASSLDRGGAGYTF.

The DNA for the CDR3 is TGTGCCAGCAGTTTATTATCACAGGGGGCGGGCTATGGCTACACCTTC. Protein product: CASSLLSQGAGYGYTF. The gene calls are TRBV27 and TRBJ1-2, with TRBD1 matching 9 bases. The V gene's germline CDR1 is MNHEY and CDR2 SMNVEV (reference sequence). The CDR3 contains 16 residues. V was pared by 1 base and J by 4 bases, with 7 bases of the junction left unmatched.